The sequence of this TCR beta chain was determined in a study of T-cell reconstitution after alpha-beta-depleted transplantation in children. A library of TCRbeta sequences, prepared with unique molecular identifiers, was generated. TCRdb reanalysed the PCR reads using MiXCR and keeps one entry per CDR3 protein. The sample lists about 200,000 distinct CDR3 sequences; roughly 6.3% were seen once. The CDR3 is made up of 12 amino acids. With 5 bases removed from V and 0 bases from J, the gap between germline ends came to 7 bases. Germline V gives CDR1 DFQATT, CDR2 SNEGSKA (reference sequence). General study findings and limits: The main origin of T-cell counts and diversity one year after transplant was newly produced T cells. Day-60 TCRbeta diversity that was high in some patients was derived from surviving recipient T cells and thymic progenitors. Where alpha-beta T cells came from about two months after transplant was reportedly several hundred expanded graft clones.

This clonotype has a count of ten or more. The antigen is unknown. The TCR sequence derives from a girl less than two years old with combined immunodeficiency, due to receive a stem cell transplant. J is TRBJ1-1 and V is TRBV20-1; D gene unclear. The specimen was PBMCs, collected before TCRalphabeta/CD19-depleted stem cell transplant. The CDR3 DNA follows: TGCAGTGCTTATCAGGTGAACACTGAAGCTTTCTTT. The encoded protein is CSAYQVNTEAFF.